This entry concerns a single T cell receptor beta chain. Trimming cost V 4 bases and J 5 bases, with 20 bases left between them. Germline V gene data show CDR1 as ENHRY and CDR2 as SYGVKD. The CDR3 has 16 amino acids. Only in-frame clones appear in the TCRdb table, and some are missing; sequencing was by immunoSEQ multiplex PCR. In the table there are about 40,000 clones, more than 85% of which are singletons. The sample originates from a study of control samples from healthy donors and cancer patients. The TCR sequence derives from a woman between 45 and 65 years old in good health. Sequenced material: blood. The V call is TRBV10-3, the J call TRBJ2-5, with D unclear. CDR3 loop: CAISGRAQATDETQYF. In nucleotides, the CDR3 is TGTGCCATCAGTGGTCGGGCCCAAGCGACGGACGAGACCCAGTACTTC.